The next 32 T cell receptor beta chains were all read from a single sample in a study of prognosis after radiotherapy for stage I lung cancer. Genomic DNA was the source, and TCR beta CDR3 was amplified from it by two-round multiplex PCR. First-round PCR amplification was performed with primers specific to each TRBV and TRBJ gene. TCRdb reanalysed the multiplex PCR reads using MiXCR and keeps one entry per CDR3 protein. The sample shows more than 13,000 distinct CDR3 sequences, 25% to 30% of them seen only once. Specimen: PBMCs, collected before or after stereotactic body radiation therapy (not recorded which). The receptors derive from a donor at least 50 years old with non-small cell lung cancer.

The chain couples TRBV2 to TRBJ2-7, with a tentative D call TRBD2 (6 bases). Between the trimmed V and J ends, which lost 7 bases and 1 base, there was a span of 20 bases. CDR1 SNHLY and CDR2 FYNNEI come from the germline V gene. CDR3 length equals 16 residues. CDR3 loop: CASNERFQRASYEQYF. CDR3 coding DNA: TGTGCCAGCAACGAAAGGTTCCAGCGGGCTTCCTACGAGCAGTACTTC.

In its sample, this clonotype is medium-sized. The chain combines TRBV11-1 with TRBJ1-1; D not certain. The CDR3 consists of 14 residues. Trimming removed 5 bases from V and 6 bases from J, with 16 bases in between. CDR1 and CDR2 from the germline V gene are SGHAT and FQDESV (reference sequence). CDR3 DNA: TGTGCCAGCAGCCAAAAGCTGGGAAACGCTGAAGCTTTCTTT. It specifies CASSQKLGNAEAFF.

This clonotype was picked up many times. V gene TRBV9 combines with J gene TRBJ1-2, with D hard to call. CDR3 length: 15 amino acids. V lost 0 bases, J lost 6 bases, and 15 bases lay in between. Germline CDR1 SGDLS, CDR2 YYNGEE. CDR3 amino acids: CASSVESWRHHGYTF. The CDR3, as DNA: TGTGCCAGCAGCGTAGAATCATGGCGACATCATGGCTACACCTTC.

Remarks on this clonotype: A far larger clone is one base from this, pointing to a likely read error. Here the CDR3 DNA reads TGTGCCAGCATTTTGAGCAGCCGGTCGGATTCACCCCTCCACTTT. It specifies CASILSSRSDSPLHF. The rearrangement links TRBV6-1 to TRBJ1-6; D remains ambiguous. In germline, CDR1 is MNHNS, CDR2 SASEGT. This CDR3 has 15 residues. V was cut by 7 bases and J by 8 bases, with 18 bases left in between.

This clonotype was observed at least ten times. This sequence joins TRBV30 and TRBJ1-3; TRBD1 is a possible D gene (5 bases). The CDR3 sequence is 14 residues long. V dropped 2 bases and J dropped 4 bases, with 12 bases sitting between them. CDR1 and CDR2 (germline): GTSNPN, SVGIG (reference sequence). The CDR3 DNA reads TGTGCCTGGAGTTTGTCCAGGGTAGGAAACACCATATATTTT. Translation: CAWSLSRVGNTIYF.

Of note for this clonotype: At one end the junction does not follow the germline gene, possibly because of a read error. The genes are TRBV24-1 and TRBJ2-2, with D unclear. Germline V gene sequence: CDR1 KGHDR, CDR2 SFDVKD. The CDR3 contains 15 residues. This CDR3 is CTTSGEVSNTGELFF. The CDR3 DNA follows: TGTACCACCAGTGGAGAGGTTAGCAACACCGGGGAGCTGTTTTTT.

About this clonotype itself: A single base is all that separates this from a far larger clone, so a read error is likely. J is TRBJ2-3 and V is TRBV6-4; no reliable D call. Trimming took 7 bases from V and 0 from J, leaving 14 bases between them. The CDR3 covers 15 residues. Germline lookup yields CDR1 MRHNA and CDR2 SNTAGT. The CDR3 DNA follows: TGTGCCAGCAACCGGCAATCTACTAGCACAGATACGCAGTATTTT. Its translation is CASNRQSTSTDTQYF.

Details on this clonotype: The junction departs from germline at one end; a sequencing error may be responsible. This rearrangement joins TRBV7-7 to TRBJ2-2, with D possibly TRBD2 on 5 matching bases. The CDR3 is 14 residues long. The germline V gene has CDR1 SSHAT and CDR2 FNYEAQ (reference sequence). The CDR3 DNA reads TGTGCTAGCAGCGAGGACGGGAACACCCGGGATCTGTTTTTT. Protein: CASSEDGNTRDLFF.

This clonotype counts as medium-sized. This chain joins TRBV28 and TRBJ2-1; TRBD1 is a possible D gene (5 bases). Deletions cut 5 bases from V and 8 bases from J, with 16 bases between. The CDR3 loop spans 14 amino acids. The germline V gene encodes CDR1 MDHEN and CDR2 SYDVKM. The CDR3 DNA reads TGTGCCAGCAGTACGCCAGGGAAGACGGATGAGCAGTTCTTC. This sequence encodes CASSTPGKTDEQFF.

Many counts were recorded for this clonotype. This chain links TRBV28 with TRBJ1-4; D is undetermined. CDR1 is MDHEN and CDR2 is SYDVKM in the germline V gene. CDR3 length: 15 residues. Trimming took off 5 bases at V and 3 bases at J, with 13 bases between the two ends. CDR3 protein: CASSTPGVSNEKLFF. CDR3 sequence (DNA): TGTGCCAGCAGTACACCCGGTGTATCTAATGAAAAACTGTTTTTT.

This clonotype was seen at least ten times. The chain has TRBV2 and TRBJ2-3, with a tentative D call TRBD1 (6 bases). Per germline, CDR1 SNHLY and CDR2 FYNNEI. V was clipped by 8 bases and J by 2 bases, with 17 bases between them. The CDR3 spans 15 residues. The CDR3 protein is CASGDRRSHTDTQYF. The CDR3 nucleotides read TGTGCCAGCGGAGACAGGCGATCCCACACAGATACGCAGTATTTT.

This clonotype was detected many times. This chain links TRBV18 with TRBJ1-3, with unresolved D. Germline CDR1 KGHSH, CDR2 LQKENI. Trimming pared 3 bases from V and 0 bases from J, leaving 12 bases between. The CDR3 length is 16 residues. In DNA, the CDR3 is TGTGCCAGCTCACCCGCGCTGGCGAGCTCTGGAAACACCATATATTTT. This codes for CASSPALASSGNTIYF. The variable domain in full, completed from reference TRBV18 and TRBJ1-3, reads NAGVMQNPRHLVRRRGQEARLRCSPMKGHSHVYWYRQLPEEGLKFMVYLQKENIIDESGMPKERFSAEFPKEGPSILRIQQVVRGDSAAYFCASSPALASSGNTIYFGEGSWLTVV.

This clonotype ranks as medium-sized. The rearrangement joins TRBV6-2 or TRBV6-3 to TRBJ2-2, with no clear D. Trimming stripped 4 bases from V and 2 bases from J, with 8 bases between. This CDR3 spans 14 amino acids. Germline V CDR1 and CDR2: MNHEY, SVGEGT. The CDR3 DNA sequence: TGTGCCAGCAGTTGGGTCAGTAACACCGGGGAGCTGTTTTTT. Encoded protein: CASSWVSNTGELFF.

Judged by abundance, this clonotype is medium-sized (0.01 to 0.1%). J is TRBJ1-6 and V is TRBV19; D might be TRBD1 (6 bases). V was pared by 5 bases and J by 10 bases, with 12 bases between. Per germline, CDR1 LNHDA and CDR2 SQIVND (reference sequence). CDR3 length: 13 residues. CDR3 region: CASSWDMKSPLHF. The CDR3 nucleotides are TGTGCCAGTAGTTGGGACATGAAGTCACCCCTCCACTTT.

This clonotype is medium-sized (0.01 to 0.1%) by share. V is TRBV19 and J is TRBJ2-5, with 7 bases matching TRBD1. J was trimmed by 10 bases and V by 5 bases; bases with no gene match: 7. This CDR3 has 12 amino acids. The germline CDR1 and CDR2 sequences are LNHDA and SQIVND (reference sequence). The CDR3 is CASSPRDSVQYF. DNA of the CDR3: TGTGCCAGTAGTCCCCGGGACAGCGTCCAGTACTTC.

Comment on this clonotype: A single base is all that separates this from a far larger clone, so a read error is likely. CDR3 sequence: CASSTYRGAGYNEQFF. The CDR3 DNA reads as TGTGCCAGCAGTACCTACAGGGGTGCGGGGTACAATGAGCAGTTCTTC. The genes are TRBV6-8 and TRBJ2-1; D is perhaps TRBD1 (7 bases). Germline lookup yields CDR1 MNHGY and CDR2 SAAAGT. This CDR3 spans 16 amino acids. V gave up 5 bases and J gave up 4 bases, with 18 bases separating them.

The chain couples TRBV14 to TRBJ2-1, with D tentatively TRBD1 (5 bases). Per germline, CDR1 SGHDN and CDR2 FVKESK. The CDR3 has 14 residues. V was pared by 4 bases and J by 2 bases, with 9 bases between. The DNA for the CDR3 is TGTGCCAGCAGCCCCCTAGGGGCCTACAATGAGCAGTTCTTC. Its translation is CASSPLGAYNEQFF.

This clonotype occurred a few times. A far larger clone is only one base removed, so a read error is likely. The chain uses TRBV6-4 and TRBJ1-1; D perhaps matches TRBD1 (5 bases). The CDR3 consists of 15 residues. Trimming stripped 4 bases from V and 3 bases from J, with 15 bases between. Germline V CDR1 and CDR2: MRHNA, SNTAGT. DNA for the CDR3: TGTGCCAGCAGTGGCGGGACGGTTGGGGACACTGAAGCTTTCTTT. Its translation is CASSGGTVGDTEAFF.

This clonotype is medium-sized (0.01 to 0.1%). The chain employs TRBV2 and TRBJ2-7; D unclear. CDR1 is SNHLY, CDR2 FYNNEI, per germline. Trimming took off 4 bases at V and 8 bases at J, with 6 bases between the two ends. The CDR3 loop spans 10 amino acids. This chain's CDR3 is CASSVGKQYF. In DNA form, the CDR3 reads TGTGCCAGCAGTGTCGGAAAGCAGTACTTC.

This clonotype was seen many times. This sequence joins TRBV5-4 and TRBJ1-2, with 8 bases aligning to TRBD1. Germline CDR1 is SGHNT and CDR2 is YYREEE (reference sequence). CDR3 length equals 14 residues. The V gene end was trimmed by 4 bases and the J gene end by 4 bases; junction bases not matched to a gene: 6. The CDR3 nucleotides are TGTGCCAGCAGCCGACCGGGACAGGTCTATGGCTACACCTTC. This sequence encodes CASSRPGQVYGYTF.

Concerning this clonotype itself: Given a far larger clone just one base away, this is likely a sequencing read error. This chain uses TRBV6-1 with TRBJ2-5; 8 bases agree with TRBD2. The J call is in doubt because the DNA end fits TRBJ2-3 better. The CDR3 is 12 amino acids. CDR1 is MNHNS and CDR2 is SASEGT in the germline V gene. This chain's CDR3 is CASKREPYTQYF. CDR3 bases: TGTGCCAGCAAGCGGGAGCCCTATACGCAGTATTTT.

Of note for this clonotype: At one end the junction does not follow the germline gene, possibly because of a read error. J is TRBJ2-7 and V is TRBV6-1, with 7 bases that match TRBD2. The CDR3 totals 16 residues. Germline V CDR1 and CDR2: MNHNS, SASEGT. CDR3 residues: CTSGEVPGGSSYEQYF. DNA for the CDR3: TGTACCAGCGGTGAAGTACCGGGGGGAAGCTCCTACGAGCAGTACTTC.

There are many counts of this clonotype. The V and J genes are TRBV30 and TRBJ2-7; perhaps TRBD1 as D (6 bases). Trimming took 2 bases from V and 2 from J, leaving 13 bases between them. Looked up from germline, CDR1 is GTSNPN and CDR2 is SVGIG (reference sequence). The CDR3 sequence is 14 residues long. CDR3 in amino acids: CAWSYRQVAYEQYF. CDR3 DNA: TGTGCCTGGAGTTACAGACAGGTAGCCTACGAGCAGTACTTC.

This clonotype was found many times. The V and J genes are TRBV18 and TRBJ1-5, with TRBD1 matching over 8 bases. The V and J ends lost 6 bases and 3 bases, in that order; junction bases with no gene match: 10. Germline V gene lookup returns CDR1 KGHSH and CDR2 LQKENI. The CDR3 extends over 16 amino acids. CDR3 in amino acids: CASSRLDRAYNQPQHF. Here the CDR3 DNA reads TGTGCCAGCTCCCGCTTGGACAGGGCCTACAATCAGCCCCAGCATTTT.

This clonotype is medium-sized within its sample. This chain links TRBV7-8 with TRBJ1-6; a possible D gene is TRBD1 (6 bases). CDR3 size: 13 residues. Deletions cut 4 bases from V and 9 bases from J, with 10 bases between. Per germline, CDR1 SGHVS and CDR2 FQNEAQ. CDR3 sequence: CASSSEGGSPLHF. CDR3 nucleotides: TGTGCCAGCAGCTCCGAGGGGGGTTCACCCCTCCACTTT. The full variable domain, in which reference TRBV7-8 and TRBJ1-6 provide the parts outside the CDR3, is GAGVSQSPRYKVAKRGQDVALRCDPISGHVSLFWYQQALGQGPEFLTYFQNEAQLDKSGLPSDRFFAERPEGSVSTLKIQRTQQEDSAVYLCASSSEGGSPLHFGNGTRLTVT.

The chain uses TRBV7-9 and TRBJ1-1; TRBD1 agrees at 10 bases. The V gene's germline CDR1 is SEHNR and CDR2 FQNEAQ (reference sequence). V was pared by 1 base and J by 0 bases, with 2 bases of the junction left unmatched. The CDR3 contains 16 residues. CDR3 coding DNA: TGTGCCAGCAGCTTAGGCGGGACAGGGGTGAACACTGAAGCTTTCTTT. Its translation is CASSLGGTGVNTEAFF.

This clonotype is medium-sized (0.01 to 0.1%) by share. The chain uses TRBV6-1 and TRBJ2-7, with D maybe TRBD1 (5 bases). The CDR3 extends over 13 amino acids. Trimming took off 6 bases at V and 7 bases at J, with 16 bases between the two ends. Germline CDR1 and CDR2: MNHNS and SASEGT. The CDR3 nucleotides are TGTGCCAGCAGGGACATTTCTAGTGGTGAGCAGTACTTC. Translation: CASRDISSGEQYF.

This clonotype was detected ten times or more. This chain connects TRBV5-6 to TRBJ2-7; TRBD1 aligns across 8 bases. There are 14 residues in the CDR3. The trim removed 5 bases at V and 5 bases at J, leaving 9 bases unmatched. Germline V gives CDR1 SGHDT, CDR2 YYEEEE. The CDR3 is CASRRTGLLDEQYF. CDR3 sequence (DNA): TGTGCCAGCAGAAGGACAGGGTTATTGGACGAGCAGTACTTC.

By proportion, this clonotype is medium-sized (0.01 to 0.1%). As DNA, the CDR3 is TGCAGTGCTAGAGGGACTAGCGGGGGATACAATGAGCAGTTCTTC. Amino acids: CSARGTSGGYNEQFF. The chain combines TRBV20-1 with TRBJ2-1; 13 bases are a match to TRBD2. Looked up from germline, CDR1 is DFQATT and CDR2 is SNEGSKA (reference sequence). V dropped 1 base and J dropped 4; count of bases not matched to a gene: 1. The CDR3 consists of 15 residues.

Judged by abundance, this clonotype is medium-sized. The rearrangement links TRBV6-5 to TRBJ1-2; D remains ambiguous. Trimming removed 2 bases at V and 2 bases at J, with 6 bases between. CDR3 size: 13 residues. Looked up from germline, CDR1 is MNHEY and CDR2 is SVGAGI. As DNA, the CDR3 is TGTGCCAGCAGTTACAATGGAAACTATGGCTACACCTTC. Its protein product is CASSYNGNYGYTF.

Regarding this clonotype: Possible read error: a much larger clone is one base away. The chain employs TRBV20-1 and TRBJ2-4; 8 bases match TRBD1. This CDR3 has 15 residues. The J segment lost 1 base and the V segment lost 4 bases, leaving 6 bases of the junction unmatched. The germline V gene encodes CDR1 DFQATT and CDR2 SNEGSKA (reference sequence). CDR3 coding DNA: TGCAGTGCTATAGCACGACAGGGGGCCAAAAACATTCAGTACTTC. Protein product: CSAIARQGAKNIQYF.

To note about this clonotype: A read error is possible here, since a much larger clone lies one base away. J is TRBJ2-5 and V is TRBV2; 9 bases align to TRBD1. V dropped 8 bases and J dropped 2; count of bases not matched to a gene: 9. Per germline, CDR1 SNHLY and CDR2 FYNNEI. The CDR3 totals 15 residues. Here the CDR3 reads CASQPGTGRQETQYF. The CDR3 DNA reads as TGTGCCAGCCAGCCGGGGACAGGGAGACAAGAGACCCAGTACTTC.